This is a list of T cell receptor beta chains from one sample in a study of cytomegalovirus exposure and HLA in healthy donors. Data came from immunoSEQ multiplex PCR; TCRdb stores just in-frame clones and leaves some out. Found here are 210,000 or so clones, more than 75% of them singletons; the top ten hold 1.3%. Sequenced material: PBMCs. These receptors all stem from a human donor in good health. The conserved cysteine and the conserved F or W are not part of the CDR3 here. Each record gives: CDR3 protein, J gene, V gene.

ASSFREGPSYEQY,TRBJ2-7,TRBV9
ASSPGTGTGKAF,TRBJ1-1,TRBV7-3
AISESLMTGGQETQY,TRBJ2-5,TRBV10-3
SVVTGGNYEQY,TRBJ2-7,TRBV29-1
ASSPGAAGAEQY,TRBJ2-7,TRBV27
ASSSAITSGISEQF,TRBJ2-1,TRBV19
ASSTGGSGANVLT,TRBJ2-6,TRBV11-3
ASSLKAGGNEQF,TRBJ2-1,TRBV6-1
ASSAGEFEQF,TRBJ2-1,TRBV27
ASSRGQYNEQF,TRBJ2-1,TRBV5-1
ASSPLGLAGATDTQY,TRBJ2-3,TRBV18
ASSLGTEQETQY,TRBJ2-5,TRBV7-9
ASSADRDGSPYEQY,TRBJ2-7,TRBV6-1
ASSPIAGSGVSQY,TRBJ2-5,TRBV6-5
ASAVYSTDTQY,TRBJ2-3,TRBV6-5
ASSARSGGRASTDTQY,TRBJ2-3,TRBV9
ASSPGAPIYNEQF,TRBJ2-1,TRBV7-2
ASSLVDRGGETQY,TRBJ2-5,TRBV5-4
ASSTGTGPSQPQH,TRBJ1-5,TRBV5-1
ASQTPGAKNIQY,TRBJ2-4,TRBV6-5
AISESQAAGGYGYT,TRBJ1-2,TRBV10-3
ASSQGRQDFYGYT,TRBJ1-2,TRBV4-2
ASSLGGGGSTEAF,TRBJ1-1,TRBV7-8
ASSLATGGTGELF,TRBJ2-2,TRBV7-2
ASSLGLAGWQTQY,TRBJ2-5,TRBV5-6
ASSDTTGASNQPQH,TRBJ1-5,TRBV7-6
ASSLSQRGGADTQY,TRBJ2-3,TRBV5-6
ASSAGDTYSYEQY,TRBJ2-7,TRBV6-4
ASSGDTLRTQY,TRBJ2-3,TRBV10-1
ASSVGVAGSEMNEQF,TRBJ2-1,TRBV9
ASSLGQGGLSEKLF,TRBJ1-4,TRBV7-8
ASSLLAGEVYEQY,TRBJ2-7,TRBV7-2
ASTPSLQRQGTDTQY,TRBJ2-3,TRBV2
ASSPRIPGGNEQF,TRBJ2-1,TRBV5-8
ASSQAPTGGSYEQY,TRBJ2-7,TRBV4-3
ASSVASGDHNEQF,TRBJ2-1,TRBV7-3
ASSSLAGEDTQY,TRBJ2-3,TRBV5-4
SVIRGSWY,TRBJ2-3,TRBV29-1
ASCPLAGDCYEQF,TRBJ2-1,TRBV27
ASSLSTDTQY,TRBJ2-3,TRBV28
ASSYPGQGRDTEAF,TRBJ1-1,TRBV6-5
ASSRQGETQY,TRBJ2-5,TRBV9
ASSGDRNTYGYT,TRBJ1-2,TRBV2
ASSLRQDYEQY,TRBJ2-7,TRBV5-1
ASKPGGAKTGAF,TRBJ1-1,TRBV5-4
ASSRSGTDEKLF,TRBJ1-4,TRBV7-7
SVGASQVGTQY,TRBJ2-5,TRBV29-1
ASSLVAGDETQY,TRBJ2-5,TRBV7-8
ASSFPSGERYEQY,TRBJ2-7,TRBV28
ASTSGSETQY,TRBJ2-5,TRBV19
ASSQDLNRWSGRASDTQY,TRBJ2-3,TRBV4-3
ASSPNLQGEGAKNIQY,TRBJ2-4,TRBV18
ASSFRGWETQY,TRBJ2-5,TRBV27
AWTGLAGPFGELF,TRBJ2-2,TRBV30
ASSDVSGTGRYNEQF,TRBJ2-1,TRBV25-1
ASSQGTSVNEQY,TRBJ2-7,TRBV11-2
ASSLRGAGANVLT,TRBJ2-6,TRBV28